These 21 T cell receptor beta chains were all obtained from the same sample, sequenced in a study of beta chain features in type 1 diabetes (dated by TCRdb to about 2018). Library preparation employed the immunoSEQ multiplex PCR assay. All of the isolated RNA was reverse transcribed with the High Capacity cDNA Reverse Transcription Kit, so expressed TCRB transcripts were sequenced. Sourced from immuneACCESS, this table was stored by TCRdb with only in-frame sequences that have V and J called. A share of the clones is absent; for the studies checked, an unresolved V gene accounts for under half, and the remainder has no known explanation. Present in this sample are just under 150,000 clones, over 9.5% of which were seen just once. Jointly, the top ten make up roughly 1.4% of the sample. The sequenced sample consisted of naive CD4+ T cells from blood. The cell subset or site label for this specimen denotes: true naive CD4+ T cells. Every receptor here comes from a man aged 18 to 30 in good health.

At least ten counts were recorded for this clone. The identical CDR3 is also encoded by other nucleotide sequences in the sample. The gene calls are TRBV18 and TRBJ2-7, with 9 bases identical to TRBD1. CDR3 length: 14 residues. V lost 3 bases and J lost 5; bases outside the gene matches: 5. The V gene's germline CDR1 is KGHSH and CDR2 LQKENI. CDR3 DNA: TGTGCCAGCTCACCGGGACAGGGAATCCACGAGCAGTACTTC. It translates to CASSPGQGIHEQYF. The full variable domain, completed using reference TRBV18 and TRBJ2-7, is NAGVMQNPRHLVRRRGQEARLRCSPMKGHSHVYWYRQLPEEGLKFMVYLQKENIIDESGMPKERFSAEFPKEGPSILRIQQVVRGDSAAYFCASSPGQGIHEQYFGPGTRLTVT.

The chain joins TRBV7-2 to TRBJ2-5; 9 bases align to TRBD1. V shed 5 bases, J shed 5 bases, and the junction held 3 bases outside the gene matches. The germline V gene has CDR1 SGHTA and CDR2 FQGNSA. This CDR3 has 13 residues. The CDR3 DNA follows: TGTGCCAGCAGCCTAGACAGGGGGGAGACCCAGTACTTC. As protein: CASSLDRGETQYF.

The rearrangement links TRBV18 to TRBJ2-3; 8 bases align to TRBD2. The V gene's germline CDR1 is KGHSH and CDR2 LQKENI. This CDR3 contains 15 residues. V trimming: 2 bases; J trimming: 5 bases; junction bases outside the gene matches: 6. The DNA of the CDR3 is TGTGCCAGCTCACCAGTCCGGGGGGGAGAAGATACGCAGTATTTT. It translates to CASSPVRGGEDTQYF.

V and J are TRBV4-3 and TRBJ2-5; TRBD1 aligns across 12 bases. The CDR3 contains 17 residues. V was pared by 0 bases and J by 6 bases, with 8 bases of the junction left unmatched. Germline CDR1 and CDR2: LGHNA and YSLEER. As DNA, the CDR3 is TGCGCCAGCAGCCAAGATGCTGGGACAGGGGGCGGGAAGACCCAGTACTTC. It codes for CASSQDAGTGGGKTQYF.

The CDR3 coding sequence is TGTGCCAGCAGTCTCCCGTCGACAGGGGCCGGTGAAGCTTTCTTT. Translating it yields CASSLPSTGAGEAFF. This rearrangement joins TRBV27 to TRBJ1-1, with 8 bases that match TRBD1. The germline CDR1 and CDR2 sequences are MNHEY and SMNVEV (reference sequence). The CDR3 loop spans 15 amino acids. V dropped 5 bases and J dropped 7; count of bases not matched to a gene: 12.

The chain couples TRBV28 to TRBJ2-7; 9 bases map to TRBD1. This CDR3 region has 14 residues. Germline lookup yields CDR1 MDHEN and CDR2 SYDVKM. Trimming cost V 5 bases and J 2 bases; bases outside gene matches: 4. CDR3 protein: CASSPGQGPYEQYF. The CDR3 bases are TGTGCCAGCAGTCCGGGACAGGGCCCCTACGAGCAGTACTTC.

Only a few counts were recorded for this clone. The rearrangement links TRBV2 to TRBJ1-4; 7 nucleotides match TRBD1. Germline V gene data show CDR1 as SNHLY and CDR2 as FYNNEI. After removal of 8 bases from V and 0 bases from J, the junction contained 9 bases not matched to a gene. This CDR3 comprises 16 residues. CDR3: CASVRAGGATNEKLFF. CDR3 sequence (DNA): TGTGCCAGCGTCAGGGCAGGGGGAGCAACTAATGAAAAACTGTTTTTT.

This clone was picked up a small number of times. This chain uses TRBV2 with TRBJ2-7; tentatively, D is TRBD1 (5 bases). The germline CDR1 and CDR2 sequences are SNHLY and FYNNEI. The CDR3 runs to 13 residues. Trimming shortened V by 0 bases and J by 6 bases, and 9 bases separated the two germline ends. The CDR3 spells CASSEAQGGEQYF. DNA for the CDR3: TGTGCCAGCAGTGAAGCGCAGGGCGGCGAGCAGTACTTC.

V and J are TRBV9 and TRBJ2-2; 8 positions match TRBD1. CDR3 size: 16 residues. Germline V gene lookup returns CDR1 SGDLS and CDR2 YYNGEE. The J segment lost 5 bases and the V segment lost 0 bases, leaving 6 bases of the junction unmatched. This CDR3 is CASSVEDRVGTGELFF. The CDR3 region has the DNA TGTGCCAGCAGCGTAGAGGACAGGGTGGGGACCGGGGAGCTGTTTTTT.

The V gene is TRBV7-9, the J gene TRBJ2-3; 7 bases agree with TRBD2. From germline, CDR1 is SEHNR and CDR2 FQNEAQ (reference sequence). V dropped 3 bases and J dropped 6; count of bases not matched to a gene: 15. The CDR3 is 17 residues long. The CDR3 spells CASSFSLAATPSDTQYF. CDR3 nucleotides: TGTGCCAGCAGCTTTTCCCTAGCGGCGACTCCATCCGATACGCAGTATTTT.

This clone was found a few times. The V gene is TRBV27, the J gene TRBJ2-5, with TRBD2 identical over 7 bases. The germline CDR1 and CDR2 sequences are MNHEY and SMNVEV (reference sequence). V trimming: 0 bases; J trimming: 1 base; junction bases outside the gene matches: 8. CDR3 length: 17 amino acids. CDR3 amino acids: CASSLSPVLAVQETQYF. CDR3 nucleotides: TGTGCCAGCAGTTTATCGCCTGTCCTAGCGGTCCAAGAGACCCAGTACTTC.

In its sample, this clone was seen a few times. The genes are TRBV27 and TRBJ1-5; D is undetermined. This CDR3 comprises 13 residues. CDR1 is MNHEY and CDR2 is SMNVEV in the germline V gene (reference sequence). The V and J ends lost 3 bases and 2 bases respectively, with 5 bases between them. In DNA form, the CDR3 reads TGTGCCAGCAGTTTCACAGGCAATCAGCCCCAGCATTTT. Translated, it gives CASSFTGNQPQHF.

The chain recombines TRBV5-5 with TRBJ1-2; D gene ambiguous. The ends were cut back, 0 bases at V and 3 bases at J, with 12 bases in the middle. Germline loops: CDR1 SGHKS, CDR2 YYEKEE (reference sequence). The CDR3 contains 15 residues. The CDR3 bases are TGTGCCAGCAGCTTGGGTCAACAAAGTTACTATGGCTACACCTTC. Protein product: CASSLGQQSYYGYTF.

This chain uses TRBV7-2 with TRBJ2-6, with D perhaps TRBD1 (5 bases). This CDR3 is 16 amino acids long. Per the germline V gene, CDR1 is SGHTA and CDR2 is FQGNSA. V lost 5 bases and J 1 base, leaving 12 bases between the germline ends. DNA for the CDR3: TGTGCCAGCAGCCAATCATCAGGGTCTGGGGCCAACGTCCTGACTTTC. Its translation is CASSQSSGSGANVLTF.

The rearrangement uses TRBV6-6 and TRBJ2-7; D remains unclear. Trimming pared 4 bases from V and 3 bases from J, leaving 7 bases between. The germline CDR1 and CDR2 sequences are MNHNY and SVGAGI (reference sequence). CDR3 length equals 12 residues. CDR3 sequence: CASSSTGYEQYF. The CDR3 DNA is TGTGCCAGCAGTTCCACCGGCTACGAGCAGTACTTC.

The chain combines TRBV7-2 with TRBJ1-5; D remains unclear. Trimming took off 5 bases at V and 0 bases at J, with 8 bases between the two ends. Germline CDR1 SGHTA, CDR2 FQGNSA. This CDR3 is 14 amino acids long. The CDR3 DNA follows: TGTGCCAGCAGCACCATAGATAGCAATCAGCCCCAGCATTTT. This encodes CASSTIDSNQPQHF.

This clone was found a few times. The V call is TRBV28, the J call TRBJ2-7, with 7 positions matching TRBD1. The germline CDR1 and CDR2 sequences are MDHEN and SYDVKM. The CDR3 loop spans 15 amino acids. V shed 2 bases, J shed 3 bases, and the junction held 7 bases outside the gene matches. The CDR3 nucleotides are TGTGCCAGCAGTTTAGGGGACAGCGCTCGCTACGAGCAGTACTTC. Protein: CASSLGDSARYEQYF.

V and J are TRBV29-1 and TRBJ2-3, with 8 bases identical to TRBD1. Per the germline V gene, CDR1 is SQVTM and CDR2 is ANQGSEA. This CDR3 is 15 amino acids long. Trimming at V came to 7 bases and at J to 1 base, leaving 10 bases not matched to a gene. The CDR3 protein is CSAARVQGGTDTQYF. CDR3 nucleotides: TGCAGCGCCGCCCGGGTACAGGGGGGCACAGATACGCAGTATTTT.

The chain combines TRBV18 with TRBJ1-5, with a tentative D call TRBD1 (5 bases). The CDR3 consists of 13 residues. V was pared by 2 bases and J by 5 bases, with 7 bases between. Germline V gives CDR1 KGHSH, CDR2 LQKENI. The CDR3 here is CASSPDRHQPQHF. CDR3 sequence (DNA): TGTGCCAGCTCACCAGACAGACATCAGCCCCAGCATTTT.

This clone was observed a few times. The J gene is TRBJ1-2, the V gene TRBV10-3; tentative D call: TRBD1 (6 bases). In germline, CDR1 is ENHRY, CDR2 SYGVKD. Trimming cost V 10 bases and J 7 bases, with 25 bases left between them. CDR3 length equals 15 residues. The CDR3 loop reads CASQSQLGPGAGYTF. CDR3 nucleotide sequence: TGTGCCAGCCAGTCCCAATTGGGGCCAGGGGCTGGCTACACCTTC.

This clone was found a few times. The V gene is TRBV4-3, the J gene TRBJ2-2; a possible D gene is TRBD2 (6 bases). Germline assignment: CDR1 LGHNA and CDR2 YSLEER. CDR3 length: 16 residues. The V end was cut by 0 bases, the J end by 0 bases, with 8 bases between. CDR3: CASSQDAGPNTGELFF. Here the CDR3 DNA reads TGCGCCAGCAGCCAAGATGCGGGGCCGAACACCGGGGAGCTGTTTTTT.